This TCR beta chain was captured by sequencing in a study of T cells after yellow fever vaccination (dated by TCRdb to the late 2010s). With regard to the full study: The SMART-Seq v4 Ultra Low Input RNA kit was used to prepare libraries from fractions with low cell numbers. Bulk TCR alpha and beta repertoires were sequenced longitudinally to track T-cell clones before and after primary and booster YFV17D yellow fever vaccination. Two healthy male donors, one aged 18 to 30 and one aged 30 to 40 years, were included in the cohort. Blood was collected at multiple timepoints before and after primary and secondary immunization, and bulk PBMC replicates and cell subsets were isolated. The full study reports these points: A small share of clonotypes was detected in both CD4 and CD8 compartments, with the overlap likely arising from convergent recombination. Because abundant contaminating clonotypes from the bulk population could be contained in FACS-sorted repertoires, computational filtering was required. Most clones expanded after primary vaccination were re-detected after the booster (almost 97% of CD4 and around 88% of CD8), suggesting broad memory maintenance. Compared with the primary T-cell response, the secondary T-cell response was weaker but faster, peaking on day 5 rather than day 15. Because the study included only a couple of donors, the extent to which the findings can be generalized is limited.

The treatment or condition tag for this specimen amounts to: live attenuated yellow fever vaccine strain. At each blood-draw timepoint, two biological replicates of bulk PBMCs were obtained. PBMCs were isolated from peripheral blood using a standard Ficoll-Paque protocol. RNA was extracted with TriZol from bulk PBMCs, CD4 and CD8 fractions, and dextramer-positive and dextramer-negative fractions. As regards this clonotype: The specificity of this receptor is unknown. The record has no base qualities; no much larger clone is one base away.

In the germline V gene, CDR1 corresponds to SQVTM and CDR2 to ANQGSEA. V and J lose 7 bases and 1 base, and a span of 16 bases separates them. The CDR3, cysteine through phenylalanine, is 14 amino acids long. Solely the CDR3 DNA is kept, with 42 bases framed from the first base. TCR cDNA was synthesized by 5'RACE template switching, through which a universal primer site and unique molecular identifiers were introduced. Priming of cDNA synthesis was performed from both the TCR alpha and TCR beta constant segments. Library amplification involved two PCR steps, and the second step added sample barcodes and sequencing adapters. Sequencing of libraries was performed on Illumina HiSeq 2500 (2x100 bp) or NovaSeq (2x150 bp). Under the source paper's analysis protocol: MIGEC handled demultiplexing of reads and collapsing into UMI consensus sequences, while MiXCR performed V(D)J alignment. Using edgeR on replicate PBMC samples, clonotypes were called vaccine-responding if FDR was below 0.01 and the log2 fold change was above 5 up to day 15. CD4 or CD8 identity was assigned to each bulk clonotype according to whether the clonotype was present at higher abundance in the sequenced CD4 repertoire or the sequenced CD8 repertoire. In-frame beta chains were kept once TCRdb had trimmed the public reads at Q25 with fastp and called clones with MiXCR. Each CDR3 protein appears once, grouped with its most common genes and DNA. Here the V and J calls rest on TCRdb's processing, not on the authors' analysis. This sample gives some 320,000 distinct CDR3 sequences in total; 8.7% of them show up just once. The top ten constitute about a sixth of the sample.

This receptor was identified in a man between 18 and 35 years old who received the YFV17D yellow fever vaccine. The receptor chain draws on TRBV29-1 and TRBJ2-5; the D gene cannot be resolved reliably. Source: PBMCs, taken on the day of the first yellow fever vaccination. The CDR3: CSALPRATQETQYF. The DNA sequence reads TGCAGCGCCCTCCCCCGGGCCACCCAAGAGACCCAGTACTTC.